Below, 16 T cell receptor beta chains from the same sample are listed, as sequenced in a study of blood T cells in healthy people across ages. It was with a sample-barcoded 5' primer and a J-beta primer mix that a second PCR of roughly 7 to 12 cycles was run. MiXCR, run by TCRdb on the 5' RACE reads, gives a single entry per CDR3 protein. The table has 700,000 or so distinct CDR3 sequences, about a fifth seen once. Input material: blood. These receptors were taken from a man aged 65-85 years in good health.

The genes are TRBV5-1 and TRBJ2-1; possibly TRBD2 for D (6 bases). This CDR3 spans 14 amino acids. V was pared by 5 bases and J by 1 base, with 10 bases between. The germline gives CDR1 SGHRS, CDR2 YFSETQ. The CDR3 DNA follows: TGCGCCAGCAGGCCTAGCGTTTCCTACAATGAGCAGTTCTTC. Its protein product is CASRPSVSYNEQFF.

The chain joins TRBV14 to TRBJ2-3, with D maybe TRBD1 (5 bases). The CDR3 contains 13 residues. The V gene lost 2 bases and the J gene lost 5 bases, with 8 bases spanning the gap. CDR1 is SGHDN and CDR2 is FVKESK in the germline V gene. The chain's CDR3 is CASSQTDRDTQYF. CDR3 DNA sequence: TGTGCCAGCAGCCAAACCGACAGAGATACGCAGTATTTT.

CDR3 nucleotide sequence: TGTGCCAGCAGCCCACCTAGCGTTAGCACAGATACGCAGTATTTT. As protein: CASSPPSVSTDTQYF. The chain uses TRBV7-9 and TRBJ2-3; perhaps TRBD2 as D (6 bases). Germline loops: CDR1 SEHNR, CDR2 FQNEAQ (reference sequence). The CDR3 loop spans 15 amino acids. Between the trimmed V and J ends, which lost 5 bases and 0 bases, there was a span of 12 bases.

This clonotype was seen many times. This chain connects TRBV7-2 to TRBJ2-5; 7 nucleotides match TRBD2. The CDR3 is made up of 15 amino acids. V trimming: 4 bases; J trimming: 3 bases; junction bases outside the gene matches: 8. Per the germline V gene, CDR1 is SGHTA and CDR2 is FQGNSA. The CDR3 DNA follows: TGTGCCAGCAGCTCCCTTTTTGCGGGGGAAGAGACCCAGTACTTC. This encodes CASSSLFAGEETQYF.

This chain connects TRBV3-1 to TRBJ2-3; TRBD2 aligns across 9 bases. The V segment lost 2 bases and the J segment 4 bases; nucleotides outside the gene matches: 4. Germline V lookup: CDR1 LGHDT, CDR2 YNNKEL (reference sequence). The CDR3 contains 15 residues. For the CDR3, the DNA is TGTGCCAGCAGCCAACTAGCGGGGCAGGCAGATACGCAGTATTTT. This codes for CASSQLAGQADTQYF.

As to this clonotype: The CDR3 does not end in the conserved phenylalanine or tryptophan, so this is likely a read error. The chain combines TRBV5-1 with TRBJ1-4; 7 positions match TRBD1. CDR3 length equals 15 residues. V shed 0 bases, J shed 6 bases, and the junction held 5 bases outside the gene matches. Germline assignment: CDR1 SGHRS and CDR2 YFSETQ. In DNA, the CDR3 is TGCGCCAGCAGCTTGGTTGCAGGGGGGGATGAAAAACTGTTTTCT. As protein: CASSLVAGGDEKLFS.

This rearrangement joins TRBV7-2 to TRBJ1-1, with D possibly being TRBD1 (6 bases). The germline V gene has CDR1 SGHTA and CDR2 FQGNSA. CDR3 length: 15 residues. Deletions cut 3 bases from V and 11 bases from J, with 22 bases between. The CDR3 here is CASSFGHRAKTGAFF. In DNA form, the CDR3 reads TGTGCCAGCAGCTTTGGGCACAGGGCGAAAACGGGGGCTTTCTTT.

For the CDR3, the DNA is TGTGCCAGCAGCTTAGCAGGGAACTACGAGCAGTACTTC. It yields the protein CASSLAGNYEQYF. This chain joins TRBV11-2 and TRBJ2-7; perhaps TRBD1 as D (5 bases). The V gene's germline CDR1 is SGHAT and CDR2 FQNNGV. V was clipped by 1 base and J by 3 bases, with 7 bases between them. This CDR3 is 13 amino acids long.

In this sample, this clonotype turned up a few times. The rearrangement uses TRBV24-1 and TRBJ2-1; D unclear. Trimming took 6 bases from V and 0 from J, leaving 8 bases between them. The germline V gene has CDR1 KGHDR and CDR2 SFDVKD. CDR3 length: 14 residues. The CDR3 is CATSRSSSYNEQFF. The CDR3 DNA sequence: TGTGCCACCAGTCGCTCCAGCTCCTACAATGAGCAGTTCTTC.

The DNA for the CDR3 is TGTGCCAGTACCGGGACAGAGAACACCGGGGAGCTGTTTTTT. This codes for CASTGTENTGELFF. J is TRBJ2-2 and V is TRBV12-3 or TRBV12-4; 7 bases agree with TRBD1. The V gene end was trimmed by 9 bases and the J gene end by 1 base; junction bases not matched to a gene: 5. The CDR3 is 14 residues long.

The chain combines TRBV27 with TRBJ2-6, with D possibly matching TRBD2 (6 bases). The germline gives CDR1 MNHEY, CDR2 SMNVEV (reference sequence). Trimming left V 5 bases short and J 0 bases short, with 11 bases between. There are 16 residues in the CDR3. In nucleotides, the CDR3 is TGTGCCAGCAGTGTACTAGCTAGCTCTGGGGCCAACGTCCTGACTTTC. Amino acid sequence: CASSVLASSGANVLTF.

The chain couples TRBV20-1 to TRBJ2-5; the D gene is possibly TRBD2 (5 bases). Germline CDR1 DFQATT, CDR2 SNEGSKA (reference sequence). V was pared by 1 base and J by 9 bases, with 18 bases between. The CDR3 is 14 amino acids. DNA of the CDR3: TGCAGTGCTAGAGGCTTGGCGGGTTCGTGGGCCCAGTACTTC. Translation gives CSARGLAGSWAQYF.

This clonotype has only a few counts. In nucleotides, the CDR3 is TGTGCCAGCAGTTCGGAACAGTTTCGGGCGATGGAGACCCAGTACTTC. It specifies CASSSEQFRAMETQYF. V and J are TRBV6-5 and TRBJ2-5; no clear D. This CDR3 has 16 residues. CDR1 is MNHEY, CDR2 SVGAGI, per germline. V lost 4 bases to trimming and J lost 5 bases, with 20 bases between them.

This clonotype was observed many times. This rearrangement joins TRBV5-1 to TRBJ2-1; 10 bases align to TRBD2. With 0 bases clipped from V and 7 bases from J, the junction kept 4 bases outside the gene matches. The CDR3 contains 15 residues. Germline CDR1 reads SGHRS; CDR2 reads YFSETQ. CDR3 sequence (DNA): TGCGCCAGCAGCTTGGTTCTAGCGGGAGAAAATGAGCAGTTCTTC. This codes for CASSLVLAGENEQFF. The full variable domain, with the rest looked up from reference TRBV5-1 and TRBJ2-1, is KAGVTQTPRYLIKTRGQQVTLSCSPISGHRSVSWYQQTPGQGLQFLFEYFSETQRNKGNFPGRFSGRQFSNSRSEMNVSTLELGDSALYLCASSLVLAGENEQFFGPGTRLTVL.

This clonotype was picked up a small number of times. The chain couples TRBV10-3 to TRBJ1-1; D unclear. Trimming pared 4 bases from V and 5 bases from J, leaving 8 bases between. Germline CDR1 reads ENHRY; CDR2 reads SYGVKD. The CDR3 length is 12 residues. This chain's CDR3 is CAISVVGTEAFF. The CDR3 nucleotides read TGTGCCATCAGTGTCGTGGGGACTGAAGCTTTCTTT.

This clonotype was recorded at least ten times. The chain uses TRBV10-3 and TRBJ1-3; perhaps TRBD1 as D (5 bases). V shed 10 bases and J shed 2 bases, with 30 bases lying between them. CDR1 and CDR2 from the germline V gene are ENHRY and SYGVKD. CDR3 length equals 19 residues. This CDR3 reads CATQGGQGEGRSPGNTIYF. The CDR3 DNA sequence: TGTGCCACCCAGGGCGGGCAGGGAGAAGGTCGTAGCCCTGGAAACACCATATATTTT.